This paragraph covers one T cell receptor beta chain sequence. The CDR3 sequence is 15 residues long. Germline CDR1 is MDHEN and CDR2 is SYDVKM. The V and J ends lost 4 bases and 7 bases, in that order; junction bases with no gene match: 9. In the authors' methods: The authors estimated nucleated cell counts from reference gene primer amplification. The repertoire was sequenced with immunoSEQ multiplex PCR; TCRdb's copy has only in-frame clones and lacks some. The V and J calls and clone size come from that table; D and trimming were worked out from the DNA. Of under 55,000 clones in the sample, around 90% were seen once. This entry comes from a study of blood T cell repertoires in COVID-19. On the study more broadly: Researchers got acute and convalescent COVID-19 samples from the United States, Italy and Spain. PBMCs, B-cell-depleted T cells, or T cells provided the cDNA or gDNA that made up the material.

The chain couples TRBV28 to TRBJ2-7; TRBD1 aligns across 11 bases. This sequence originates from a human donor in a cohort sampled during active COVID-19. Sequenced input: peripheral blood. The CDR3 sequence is CASSSVGTGGEEQYV. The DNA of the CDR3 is TGTGCCAGCAGTTCTGTCGGGACAGGGGGTGAAGAGCAGTACGTC.